In this sample, the clone carrying this T cell receptor beta chain turned up a few times. Assay: immunoSEQ multiplex PCR; the TCRdb copy retains only in-frame clones and omits some. The data contain around 270,000 clones, around nine tenths of them singletons. This sample stems from a study of blood T cell repertoires in COVID-19. V was trimmed by 0 bases and J by 3 bases, leaving 12 bases between them. This CDR3 has 15 residues. The germline gives CDR1 SGHTA, CDR2 FQGNSA. This chain joins TRBV7-2 and TRBJ2-7; possibly TRBD1 for D (5 bases). Sequences were obtained from peripheral blood. The sequence derives from a man aged 35 to 55 who had recovered from COVID-19. CDR3 nucleotide sequence: TGTGCCAGCAGCTTAGCGTCAATAGGACACTACGAGCAGTACTTC. This translates into CASSLASIGHYEQYF.